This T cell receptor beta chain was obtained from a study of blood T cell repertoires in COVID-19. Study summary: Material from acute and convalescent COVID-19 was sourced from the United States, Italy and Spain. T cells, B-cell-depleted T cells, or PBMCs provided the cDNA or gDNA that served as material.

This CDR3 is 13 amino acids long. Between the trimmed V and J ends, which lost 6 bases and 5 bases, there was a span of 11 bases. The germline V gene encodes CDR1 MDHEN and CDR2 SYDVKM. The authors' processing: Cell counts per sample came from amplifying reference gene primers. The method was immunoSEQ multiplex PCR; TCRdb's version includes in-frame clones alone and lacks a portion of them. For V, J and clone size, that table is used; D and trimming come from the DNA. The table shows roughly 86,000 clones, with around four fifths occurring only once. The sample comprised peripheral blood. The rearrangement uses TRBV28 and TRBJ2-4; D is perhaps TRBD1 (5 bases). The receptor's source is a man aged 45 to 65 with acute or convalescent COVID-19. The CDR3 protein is CASRDSRQNIQYF. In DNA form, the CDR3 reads TGTGCCAGCAGAGACAGCCGCCAAAACATTCAGTACTTC.